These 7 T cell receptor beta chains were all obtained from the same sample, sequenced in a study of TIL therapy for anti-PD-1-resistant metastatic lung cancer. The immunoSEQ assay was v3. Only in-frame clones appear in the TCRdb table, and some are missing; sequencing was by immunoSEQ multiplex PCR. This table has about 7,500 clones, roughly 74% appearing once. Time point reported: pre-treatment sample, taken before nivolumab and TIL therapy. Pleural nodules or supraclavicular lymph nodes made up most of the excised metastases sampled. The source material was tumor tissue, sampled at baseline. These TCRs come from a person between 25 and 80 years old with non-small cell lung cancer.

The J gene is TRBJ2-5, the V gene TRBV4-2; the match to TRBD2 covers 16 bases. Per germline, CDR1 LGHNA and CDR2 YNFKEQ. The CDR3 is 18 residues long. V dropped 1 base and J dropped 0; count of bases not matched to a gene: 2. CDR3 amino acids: CASSQAGTSGGDQETQYF. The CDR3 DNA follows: TGTGCCAGCAGCCAAGCCGGGACTAGCGGGGGGGACCAAGAGACCCAGTACTTC.

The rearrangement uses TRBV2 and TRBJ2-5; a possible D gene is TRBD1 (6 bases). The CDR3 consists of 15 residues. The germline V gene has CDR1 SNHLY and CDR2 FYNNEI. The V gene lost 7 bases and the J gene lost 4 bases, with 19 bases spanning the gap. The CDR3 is CASTGRQGRRETQYF. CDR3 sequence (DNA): TGTGCCAGCACGGGCAGGCAGGGGAGACGAGAGACCCAGTACTTC. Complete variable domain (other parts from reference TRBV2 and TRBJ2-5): EPEVTQTPSHQVTQMGQEVILRCVPISNHLYFYWYRQILGQKVEFLVSFYNNEISEKSEIFDDQFSVERPDGSNFTLKIRSTKLEDSAMYFCASTGRQGRRETQYFGPGTRLLVL.

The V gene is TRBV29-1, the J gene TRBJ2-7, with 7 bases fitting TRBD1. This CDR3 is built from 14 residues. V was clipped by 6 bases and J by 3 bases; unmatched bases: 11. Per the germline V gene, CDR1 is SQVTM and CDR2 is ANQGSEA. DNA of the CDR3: TGCAGCGTCCGTGGGACAGCGAAACACTACGAGCAGTACTTC. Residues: CSVRGTAKHYEQYF.

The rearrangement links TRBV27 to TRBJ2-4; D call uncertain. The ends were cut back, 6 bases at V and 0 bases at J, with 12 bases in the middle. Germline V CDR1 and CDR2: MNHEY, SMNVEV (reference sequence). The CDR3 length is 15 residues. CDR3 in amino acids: CASSQTWRAKNIQYF. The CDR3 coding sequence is TGTGCCAGCAGCCAAACTTGGAGAGCCAAAAACATTCAGTACTTC.

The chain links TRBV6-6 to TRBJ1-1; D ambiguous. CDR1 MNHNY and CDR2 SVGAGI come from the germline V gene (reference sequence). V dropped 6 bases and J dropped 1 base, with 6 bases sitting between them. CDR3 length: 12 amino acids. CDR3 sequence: CASRAGNTEAFF. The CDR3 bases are TGTGCCAGCAGGGCCGGGAACACTGAAGCTTTCTTT.

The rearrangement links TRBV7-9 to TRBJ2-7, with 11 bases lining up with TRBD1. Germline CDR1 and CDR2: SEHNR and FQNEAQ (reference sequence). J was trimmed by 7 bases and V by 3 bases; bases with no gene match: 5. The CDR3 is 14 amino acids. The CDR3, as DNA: TGTGCCAGCAGCTTGGCGGGGACAGGGGGGGAGCAGTACTTC. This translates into CASSLAGTGGEQYF.

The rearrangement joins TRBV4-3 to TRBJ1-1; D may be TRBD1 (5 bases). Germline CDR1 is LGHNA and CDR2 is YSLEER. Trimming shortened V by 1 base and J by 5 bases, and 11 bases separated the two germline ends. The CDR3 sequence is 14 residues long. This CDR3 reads CASSQAKRGTEAFF. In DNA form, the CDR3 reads TGCGCCAGCAGCCAAGCCAAGAGGGGTACTGAAGCTTTCTTT.